The present T cell receptor beta chain was sequenced within a study of CD8+ T cells in alopecia areata (dated by TCRdb to the late 2010s). Background for the entire study: Treated patients were enrolled in an open-label pilot trial of oral tofacitinib, 5 to 10 mg twice daily, for moderate-to-severe alopecia areata. Tofacitinib was administered for 6 to 18 months, and 6 months of follow-up off drug were then conducted to assess delayed response and recurrence. Disease severity in treated patients was measured with the SALT score, which quantifies the percentage of affected scalp surface area. In both human patients and the C3H/HeJ mouse model, the study applied high-throughput TCRbeta sequencing to look at T cell clonal expansion in alopecia areata. Human TCRbeta sequencing covered scalp tissue and sorted CD4+ and CD8+ peripheral blood T cells from patchy and totalis/universalis alopecia areata patients and healthy controls. Patients on tofacitinib were biopsied at baseline and after 4 and 24 weeks of treatment, and several of the patients also had a later scalp biopsy. Scalp clonality was compared across normal scalp (n=4), patchy alopecia areata scalp (n=8), and alopecia totalis/universalis scalp (n=8). RNA came from the PAXgene miRNA kit for fixed scalp, the miRNeasy kit for PBMCs, and the RNeasy kit for mouse skin. TCRbeta CDR3 regions were amplified by immunoSEQ multiplex PCR using 35 Vbeta forward and 13 Jbeta reverse primers. Overall study outcomes, separate from this receptor: Lesional scalp, especially in alopecia totalis/universalis, showed higher clonality and more expanded CD8+ clones than normal scalp, suggesting antigenic drive. Scalp TCR repertoire analysis is complicated because resident alphabeta T cells in normal human skin are also sequenced, whereas mouse skin is dominated by gammadelta T cells. During tofacitinib treatment, many expanded lesional clones stuck around in both scalp and blood, and this persistence may partly explain why relapse happens after treatment is stopped. Shared TCR sequences between patients were less evident than in mice, which may be partly attributable to HLA diversity in the patient population. Scalp clonality and the number of expanded CD8+ clones among the top 100 scalp clones were significantly decreased by tofacitinib. Because the treated cohort was small and included a single nonresponder, larger studies are needed to assess links between baseline CD8+ expansion and response.

What this sample's treatment or condition label stands for: oral pan-JAK inhibitor, 5-10 mg twice daily. From alopecia areata patients, peripheral blood was collected along with lesional scalp punch biopsies. After PBMCs were isolated by density centrifugation and stained for CD3, CD4 and CD8, a FACSAria was used to sort CD4+ and CD8+ T cells. Based on the germline V gene (reference sequence), the CDR1 and CDR2 sequences are SEHNR and FQNEAQ. V is cut by 5 bases and J by 2 bases, and the space between the germline ends is 12 bases. The CDR3 runs 14 residues from the cysteine to the phenylalanine. The read is trimmed to its CDR3 DNA, 42 bases read in frame from base 1. A few counts support this clone. Its binding antigen is unknown. One base away there is no much larger clone; base qualities are not given. Receptors were amplified or captured by the immunoSEQ multiplex PCR assay. For TCR sequencing, RNA was extracted from every sample and reverse transcribed into cDNA to serve as template. First-strand cDNA was synthesized using SuperScript III with a 2:1 mix of oligo-dT and random hexamers. A synthetic immune receptor repertoire was used to gauge amplification bias, and whatever bias remained was removed computationally. Per the authors' processing: Raw reads were preprocessed to remove errors, and CDR3 was defined by IMGT conventions from the conserved cysteine to phenylalanine. Clonality was computed by normalizing Shannon entropy by log2 of the number of productive unique TCRs and subtracting the result from 1. Whether each scalp clone was CD4 or CD8 was inferred by checking scalp TCRbeta sequences against the CD4 and CD8 repertoires from sorted blood. Held by TCRdb, this immuneACCESS table contains in-frame sequences only and omits some clones. Under half of the omission traces to an unresolved V gene where checked; the cause of the rest is unknown. That table is the source of V, J and clone size, and D and trimming were worked out from the DNA. Across this sample there are 150,000 to 200,000 clones, with roughly 58% seen only once. 16% of the sample is held by the ten biggest clonotypes.

The material was CD4+ T cells sorted from blood, obtained at approximately week 60, from a patient treated with tofacitinib. This clonotype originated in a human donor with alopecia areata. Rearrangement joined TRBV7-9 to TRBJ1-1; confidence is insufficient to name the D gene. The CDR3 reads CASSVPRDNTEAFF. Read as DNA, the sequence is TGTGCCAGCAGCGTACCCCGGGATAACACTGAAGCTTTCTTT.